This TCR beta chain emerged from a study of T cell repertoires in breast cancer. Overall study: The approximately 20 tumors were mostly ER+/PR+. Study conclusions and caveats: Different nucleotide sequences encoded the shared TCRs, suggesting antigen-driven expansion. Eight TRBV7 primers may have caused mispriming bias toward TRBV7 in shared TCRs. Tumor-free sentinel nodes shared only approximately 2% of tumor TCRs; involved nodes shared roughly 7%.

A note on this clonotype: Its cognate antigen is unknown.

Unpaired genes were suppressed by blocking oligonucleotides during a second nested PCR. TCRdb fed the emulsion pairing reads into MiXCR, producing one record per CDR3 protein. The sample lists about 40,000 distinct CDR3 sequences, less than 55% occurring once. V dropped 3 bases and J dropped 4 bases, with 16 bases sitting between them. Germline V CDR1 and CDR2: DFQATT, SNEGSKA (reference sequence). The CDR3 contains 15 residues. An expanded emulsion RT-PCR with primers for all TCR V genes paired CD8+ T cell chains. The sequence came from a pool of human donors with breast cancer or a healthy control (not recorded which). Source material: CD8+ T cells. V usage is TRBV20-1 and J usage is TRBJ2-1; D gene uncertain. CDR3 nucleotide sequence: TGCAGTGCTAGGATCAAGACACTCAATTACAATGAGCAGTTCTTC. This sequence encodes CSARIKTLNYNEQFF.